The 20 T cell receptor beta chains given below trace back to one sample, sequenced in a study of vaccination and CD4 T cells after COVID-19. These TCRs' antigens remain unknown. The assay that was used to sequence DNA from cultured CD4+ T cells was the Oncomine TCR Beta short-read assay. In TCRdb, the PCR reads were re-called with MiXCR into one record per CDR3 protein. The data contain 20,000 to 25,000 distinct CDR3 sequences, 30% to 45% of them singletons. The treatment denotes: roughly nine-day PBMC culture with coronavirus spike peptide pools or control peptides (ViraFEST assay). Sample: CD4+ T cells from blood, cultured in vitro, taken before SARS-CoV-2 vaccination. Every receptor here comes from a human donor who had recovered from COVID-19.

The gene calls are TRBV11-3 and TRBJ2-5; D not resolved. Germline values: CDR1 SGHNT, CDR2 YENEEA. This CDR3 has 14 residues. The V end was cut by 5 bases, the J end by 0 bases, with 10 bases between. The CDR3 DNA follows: TGTGCCAGCAGCCCCGACCTTGACCAAGAGACCCAGTACTTC. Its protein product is CASSPDLDQETQYF.

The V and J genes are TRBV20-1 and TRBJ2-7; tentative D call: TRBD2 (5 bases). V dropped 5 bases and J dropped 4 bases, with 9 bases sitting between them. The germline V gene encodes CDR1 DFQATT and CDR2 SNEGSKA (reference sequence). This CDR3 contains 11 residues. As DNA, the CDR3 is TGCAGTGCTGGAGGTATTTACGAGCAGTACTTC. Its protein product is CSAGGIYEQYF.

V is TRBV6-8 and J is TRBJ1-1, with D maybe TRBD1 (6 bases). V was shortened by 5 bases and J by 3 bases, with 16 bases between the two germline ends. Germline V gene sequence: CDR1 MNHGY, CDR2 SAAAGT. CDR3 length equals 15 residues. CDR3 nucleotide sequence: TGTGCCAGCAGTGCCAGGGGAACATGGTACACTGAAGCTTTCTTT. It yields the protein CASSARGTWYTEAFF.

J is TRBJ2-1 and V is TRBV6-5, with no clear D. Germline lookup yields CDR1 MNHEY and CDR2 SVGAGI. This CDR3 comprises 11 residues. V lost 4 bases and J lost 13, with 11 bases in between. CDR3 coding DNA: TGTGCCAGCAGTTCCTCGTCTCTTCAGTTCTTC. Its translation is CASSSSSLQFF.

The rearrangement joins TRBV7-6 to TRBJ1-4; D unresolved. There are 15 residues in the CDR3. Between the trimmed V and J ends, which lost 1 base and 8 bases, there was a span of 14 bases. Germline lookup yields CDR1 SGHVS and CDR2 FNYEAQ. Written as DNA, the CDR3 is TGTGCCAGCAGCTTAGGACGGGATTCGGGGGAAAAACTGTTTTTT. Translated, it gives CASSLGRDSGEKLFF.

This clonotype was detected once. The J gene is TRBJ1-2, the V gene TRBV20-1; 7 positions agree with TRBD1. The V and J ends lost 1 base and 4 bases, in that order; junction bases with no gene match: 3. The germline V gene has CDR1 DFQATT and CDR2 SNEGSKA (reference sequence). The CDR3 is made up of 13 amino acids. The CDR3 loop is CSARVRDSYGYTF. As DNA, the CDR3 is TGCAGTGCTAGAGTCCGGGACAGCTATGGCTACACCTTC.

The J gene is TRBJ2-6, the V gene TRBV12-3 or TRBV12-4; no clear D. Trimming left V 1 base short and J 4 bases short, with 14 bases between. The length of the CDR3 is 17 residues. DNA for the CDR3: TGTGCCAGCAGTTTAGGGCGACTCCTGGGAGGGGCCAACGTCCTGACTTTC. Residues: CASSLGRLLGGANVLTF.

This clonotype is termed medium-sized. CDR3: CASSLDRTAAQHF. CDR3 coding DNA: TGTGCCAGCAGCTTAGATAGGACCGCAGCCCAGCATTTT. The V and J genes are TRBV11-3 and TRBJ1-5; D gene uncertain. Germline CDR1 and CDR2: SGHNT and YENEEA. Between the trimmed V and J ends, which lost 0 bases and 11 bases, there was a span of 11 bases. There are 13 residues in the CDR3.

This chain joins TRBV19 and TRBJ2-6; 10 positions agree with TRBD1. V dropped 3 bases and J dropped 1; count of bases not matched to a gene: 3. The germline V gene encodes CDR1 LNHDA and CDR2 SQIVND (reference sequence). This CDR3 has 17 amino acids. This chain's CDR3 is CASSMGTGESGANVLTF. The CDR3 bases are TGTGCCAGTAGTATGGGGACAGGGGAATCTGGGGCCAACGTCCTGACTTTC. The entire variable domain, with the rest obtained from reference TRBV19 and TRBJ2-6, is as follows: DGGITQSPKYLFRKEGQNVTLSCEQNLNHDAMYWYRQDPGQGLRLIYYSQIVNDFQKGDIAEGYSVSREKKESFPLTVTSAQKNPTAFYLCASSMGTGESGANVLTFGAGSRLTVL.

CDR3 nucleotide sequence: TGTGCCAGCAGCTTAGCTCTAGCGGGAGGGGCCCGGGATGAGCAGTTCTTC. Translated, it gives CASSLALAGGARDEQFF. This sequence joins TRBV7-2 and TRBJ2-1, with 12 bases lining up with TRBD2. CDR3 size: 17 residues. Germline CDR1 and CDR2: SGHTA and FQGNSA. The V segment lost 0 bases and the J segment 8 bases; nucleotides outside the gene matches: 8.

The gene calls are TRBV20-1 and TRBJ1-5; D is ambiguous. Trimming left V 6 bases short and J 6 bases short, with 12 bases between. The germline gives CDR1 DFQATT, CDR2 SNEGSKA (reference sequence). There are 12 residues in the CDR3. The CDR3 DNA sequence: TGCAGTGCGAGGGATCTAGGTCAGCCCCAGCATTTT. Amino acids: CSARDLGQPQHF.

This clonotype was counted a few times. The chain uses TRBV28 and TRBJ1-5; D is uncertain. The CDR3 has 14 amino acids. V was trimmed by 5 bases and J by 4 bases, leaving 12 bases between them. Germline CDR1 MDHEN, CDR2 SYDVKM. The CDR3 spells CASSQQVGNQPQHF. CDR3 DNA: TGTGCCAGCAGTCAGCAGGTCGGGAATCAGCCCCAGCATTTT.

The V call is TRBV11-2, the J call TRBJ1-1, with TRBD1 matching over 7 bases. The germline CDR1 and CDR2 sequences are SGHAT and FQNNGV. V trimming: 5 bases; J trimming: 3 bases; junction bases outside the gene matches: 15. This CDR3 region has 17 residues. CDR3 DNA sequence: TGTGCCAGCAGCCCAAGAGGGGTTACAGGGGAGGACACTGAAGCTTTCTTT. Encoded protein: CASSPRGVTGEDTEAFF.

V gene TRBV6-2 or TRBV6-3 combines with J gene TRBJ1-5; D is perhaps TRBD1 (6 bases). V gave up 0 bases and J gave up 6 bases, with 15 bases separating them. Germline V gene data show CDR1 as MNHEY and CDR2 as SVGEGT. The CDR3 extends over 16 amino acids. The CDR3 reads CASSYSGFRGGQPQHF. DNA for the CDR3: TGTGCCAGCAGTTACTCGGGGTTCAGGGGCGGTCAGCCCCAGCATTTT.

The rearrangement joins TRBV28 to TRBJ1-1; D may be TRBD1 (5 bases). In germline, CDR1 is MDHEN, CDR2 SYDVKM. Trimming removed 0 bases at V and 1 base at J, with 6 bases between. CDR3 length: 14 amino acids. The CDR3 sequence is CASSLWGGNTEAFF. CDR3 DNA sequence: TGTGCCAGCAGTTTATGGGGGGGGAACACTGAAGCTTTCTTT.

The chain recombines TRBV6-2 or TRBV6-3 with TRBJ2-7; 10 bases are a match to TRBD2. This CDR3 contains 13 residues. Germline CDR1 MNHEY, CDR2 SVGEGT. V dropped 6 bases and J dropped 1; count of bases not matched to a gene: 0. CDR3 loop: CASRTSGSYEQYF. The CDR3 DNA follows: TGTGCCAGCAGGACTAGCGGGTCCTACGAGCAGTACTTC.

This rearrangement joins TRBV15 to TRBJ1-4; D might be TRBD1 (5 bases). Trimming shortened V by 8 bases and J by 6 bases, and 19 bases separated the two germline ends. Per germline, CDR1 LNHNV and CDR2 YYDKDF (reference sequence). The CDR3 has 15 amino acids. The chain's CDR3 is CATSNQGTADEKLFF. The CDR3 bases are TGTGCCACCTCGAATCAGGGAACTGCAGATGAAAAACTGTTTTTT.

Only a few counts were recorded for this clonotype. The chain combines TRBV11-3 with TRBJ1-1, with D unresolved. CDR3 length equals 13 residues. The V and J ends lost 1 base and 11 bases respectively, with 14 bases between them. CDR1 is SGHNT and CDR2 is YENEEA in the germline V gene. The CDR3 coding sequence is TGTGCCAGCAGCTTAGGCCGGCAGGTGGATGCTTTCTTT. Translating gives CASSLGRQVDAFF.

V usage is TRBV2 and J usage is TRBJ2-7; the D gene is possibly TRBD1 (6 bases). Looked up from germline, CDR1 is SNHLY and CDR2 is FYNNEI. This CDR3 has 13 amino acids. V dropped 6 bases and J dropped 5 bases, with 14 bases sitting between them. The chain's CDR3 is CASSATGQNEQYF. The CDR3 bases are TGTGCCAGCAGCGCGACCGGACAGAACGAGCAGTACTTC. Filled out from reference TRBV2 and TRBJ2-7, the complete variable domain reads EPEVTQTPSHQVTQMGQEVILRCVPISNHLYFYWYRQILGQKVEFLVSFYNNEISEKSEIFDDQFSVERPDGSNFTLKIRSTKLEDSAMYFCASSATGQNEQYFGPGTRLTVT.

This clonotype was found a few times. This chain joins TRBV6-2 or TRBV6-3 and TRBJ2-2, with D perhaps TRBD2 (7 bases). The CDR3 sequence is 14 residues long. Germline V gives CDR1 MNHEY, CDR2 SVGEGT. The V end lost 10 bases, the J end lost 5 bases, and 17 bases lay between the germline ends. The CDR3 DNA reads TGTGCCATCCGAGGGGGGGGCCGGACCGGGGAGCTGTTTTTT. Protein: CAIRGGGRTGELFF.